This TCR beta chain stems from a study of memory CD4+ T cells and cytomegalovirus serostatus. Study outcomes and limitations: Suggested: most of the CMV-linked TCR signature lies in CD4+ memory cells. Repertoires predicted CMV serostatus with median bootstrapped AUC of about 0.94.

A remark on this clone: Its antigen is not known.

TCRdb's table, derived via immunoSEQ multiplex PCR, lists solely in-frame clones and lacks some. The table has approximately 88,000 clones, approximately 80% seen once. This CDR3 has 13 amino acids. Trimming shortened V by 7 bases and J by 5 bases, and 17 bases separated the two germline ends. The germline V gene has CDR1 SQVTM and CDR2 ANQGSEA. Single viable CD3+CD4+CD8-CD45RO+ cells were sorted as the memory CD4+ T cells. This sequence originates from an adult in good health and CMV-seropositive. Material for sequencing was memory CD4+ T cells from blood. The chain links TRBV29-1 to TRBJ2-5, with D possibly matching TRBD1 (6 bases). CDR3 nucleotides: TGCAGCGCGAGGGGGACACCGAAGGAGACCCAGTACTTC. Amino acid sequence: CSARGTPKETQYF. The full variable domain, its missing parts supplied by reference TRBV29-1 and TRBJ2-5, is SAVISQKPSRDICQRGTSLTIQCQVDSQVTMMFWYRQQPGQSLTLIATANQGSEATYESGFVIDKFPISRPNLTFSTLTVSNMSPEDSSIYLCSARGTPKETQYFGPGTRLLVL.